Shown below are 17 T cell receptor beta chains from a single sample sequenced in a study of T cell repertoires in cytomegalovirus infection. No antigens are known for them. TCRdb used MiXCR to reprocess the reads, holding one entry per CDR3 protein. The sample consists of 49,000 or so distinct CDR3 sequences, approximately 19% of them appearing once. The specimen was CD8+ T cells from cultured PBMCs, collected from culture after CMV antigen stimulation. These receptors all stem from a human donor in good health (CMV status not recorded). Some clones in this sample may be carry-over from other donors' samples.

Ten or more counts support this clonotype. This chain links TRBV7-2 with TRBJ2-2, with D tentatively TRBD2 (5 bases). The length of the CDR3 is 13 residues. Germline V gene data show CDR1 as SGHTA and CDR2 as FQGNSA. Trimming stripped 2 bases from V and 5 bases from J, with 6 bases between. The DNA of the CDR3 is TGTGCCAGCAGCTTAACGGGAACCGGGGAGCTGTTTTTT. Its protein is CASSLTGTGELFF.

This clonotype occurred a few times. This chain links TRBV19 with TRBJ1-4, with D unresolved. V lost 1 base and J 6 bases, leaving 12 bases between the germline ends. This CDR3 is 15 amino acids long. Germline-derived CDR1 and CDR2 are LNHDA and SQIVND (reference sequence). CDR3: CASSIGTDFDEKLFF. The CDR3 DNA follows: TGTGCCAGTAGTATAGGTACAGACTTCGATGAAAAACTGTTTTTT.

The table lists this clonotype with many counts. The chain uses TRBV7-2 and TRBJ2-3; D may correspond to TRBD1 or TRBD2 (5 bases each). CDR1 SGHTA and CDR2 FQGNSA come from the germline V gene. The V end lost 5 bases, the J end lost 4 bases, and 13 bases lay between the germline ends. This CDR3 has 14 amino acids. The CDR3 DNA sequence: TGTGCCAGCAGCCGATCAGGGACCGCAGATACGCAGTATTTT. Translated: CASSRSGTADTQYF.

This clonotype was seen at least ten times. This chain joins TRBV27 and TRBJ2-7, with a tentative D call TRBD1 (5 bases). Deletions cut 5 bases from V and 2 bases from J, with 16 bases between. CDR1 MNHEY and CDR2 SMNVEV come from the germline V gene (reference sequence). The CDR3 totals 15 residues. CDR3 protein: CASSVQGNGAYEQYF. CDR3 nucleotide sequence: TGTGCCAGCAGTGTCCAGGGTAATGGGGCCTACGAGCAGTACTTC.

This clonotype was seen at least ten times. The V call is TRBV11-1, the J call TRBJ1-2, with 7 positions matching TRBD1. The germline V gene has CDR1 SGHAT and CDR2 FQDESV (reference sequence). The V and J ends lost 8 bases and 3 bases, in that order; junction bases with no gene match: 9. This CDR3 is built from 14 residues. The CDR3 protein is CASSLWQGDYGYTF. CDR3 nucleotides: TGTGCCAGCTCCCTCTGGCAGGGGGACTATGGCTACACCTTC.

Comment on this clonotype: This could be a read error, since a much larger clone is one nucleotide away. The rearrangement uses TRBV6-6 and TRBJ1-5; D unclear. CDR3 length: 13 residues. CDR1 MNHNY and CDR2 SVGAGI come from the germline V gene (reference sequence). The CDR3 coding sequence is TGTGCCCGCAGTCCGGGGTGGAATCAGCCCCAGCATTTT. Protein: CARSPGWNQPQHF.

At least ten counts were recorded for this clonotype. The genes are TRBV7-8 and TRBJ2-1; D not certain. Trimming cost V 1 base and J 6 bases, with 7 bases left between them. Germline CDR1 reads SGHVS; CDR2 reads FQNEAQ. This CDR3 has 13 residues. Written as DNA, the CDR3 is TGTGCCAGCAGCTTAGGTGGAAGCAATGAGCAGTTCTTC. This encodes CASSLGGSNEQFF.

This clonotype has a handful of counts. The chain carries TRBV9 and TRBJ2-7; D remains ambiguous. Germline assignment: CDR1 SGDLS and CDR2 YYNGEE. The V end was cut by 4 bases, the J end by 1 base, with 15 bases between. The CDR3 is 15 amino acids. CDR3 region: CASSPTETASYEQYF. DNA of the CDR3: TGTGCCAGCAGCCCGACGGAGACGGCATCCTACGAGCAGTACTTC.

This chain joins TRBV7-6 and TRBJ2-5, with D possibly TRBD1 on 6 matching bases. The CDR3 runs to 16 residues. Per the germline V gene, CDR1 is SGHVS and CDR2 is FNYEAQ. The V and J ends lost 6 bases and 5 bases respectively, with 22 bases between them. The DNA for the CDR3 is TGTGCCAGCAGACTGATAACCGGGACACCTAGGGAGACCCAGTACTTC. It yields the protein CASRLITGTPRETQYF.

The chain joins TRBV12-5 to TRBJ1-1; D remains unclear. Germline V gene lookup returns CDR1 LGHNT and CDR2 FRNRAP. The CDR3 length is 16 residues. Trimming took off 0 bases at V and 1 base at J, with 12 bases between the two ends. In nucleotides, the CDR3 is TGTGCTAGTGGTTTGGTAAGGGTTAACACGAACACTGAAGCTTTCTTT. Amino acid sequence: CASGLVRVNTNTEAFF. Full variable domain (rest looked up from reference TRBV12-5 and TRBJ1-1): DARVTQTPRHKVTEMGQEVTMRCQPILGHNTVFWYRQTMMQGLELLAYFRNRAPLDDSGMPKDRFSAEMPDATLATLKIQPSEPRDSAVYFCASGLVRVNTNTEAFFGQGTRLTVV.

This sequence joins TRBV20-1 and TRBJ2-1; TRBD2 aligns across 11 bases. CDR1 and CDR2 from the germline V gene are DFQATT and SNEGSKA (reference sequence). V trimming: 6 bases; J trimming: 8 bases; junction bases outside the gene matches: 15. The CDR3 totals 16 residues. CDR3 nucleotides: TGCAGTGCCACACCCGAACTAGCGGGAGTTCTCGATGAGCAGTTCTTC. The encoded protein is CSATPELAGVLDEQFF.

This sequence joins TRBV20-1 and TRBJ1-4, with D possibly being TRBD1 (5 bases). V gave up 2 bases and J gave up 8 bases, with 18 bases separating them. Germline V lookup: CDR1 DFQATT, CDR2 SNEGSKA (reference sequence). There are 15 residues in the CDR3. The CDR3 loop reads CSARFLEPGEEKLFF. As DNA, the CDR3 is TGCAGTGCTAGATTCCTGGAACCGGGGGAAGAAAAACTGTTTTTT.

This clonotype showed up many times. V gene TRBV7-2 combines with J gene TRBJ2-7; D is ambiguous. This CDR3 is 13 amino acids long. V was shortened by 5 bases and J by 3 bases, with 11 bases between the two germline ends. Germline V gene data show CDR1 as SGHTA and CDR2 as FQGNSA. CDR3 amino acids: CASSPHTLYEQYF. The CDR3 DNA reads TGTGCCAGCAGCCCTCACACCCTCTACGAGCAGTACTTC.

This clonotype was picked up many times. The V call is TRBV11-2, the J call TRBJ2-1, with D tentatively TRBD2 (6 bases). The ends were cut back, 5 bases at V and 10 bases at J, with 18 bases in the middle. The germline gives CDR1 SGHAT, CDR2 FQNNGV. This CDR3 contains 14 residues. DNA for the CDR3: TGTGCCAGCAGCCCCCCCAGCGTGGCGGGAGAGCAGTTCTTC. It codes for CASSPPSVAGEQFF.

This clonotype was observed at least ten times. The chain uses TRBV19 and TRBJ2-5; 7 bases match TRBD2. Germline CDR1 reads LNHDA; CDR2 reads SQIVND (reference sequence). The CDR3 extends over 15 amino acids. V lost 3 bases, J lost 1 base, and 5 bases stayed unmatched. In DNA, the CDR3 is TGTGCCAGTAGTATGGGAGGGGCCAGCCAAGAGACCCAGTACTTC. Protein product: CASSMGGASQETQYF.

This clonotype was observed at least ten times. This chain joins TRBV7-9 and TRBJ2-5; 7 bases map to TRBD2. This CDR3 spans 13 amino acids. Trimming cost V 5 bases and J 5 bases; bases outside gene matches: 5. The germline V gene encodes CDR1 SEHNR and CDR2 FQNEAQ (reference sequence). The CDR3 reads CASSLPGGETQYF. In DNA, the CDR3 is TGTGCCAGCAGCCTTCCCGGGGGGGAGACCCAGTACTTC.

This clonotype was picked up a small number of times. The V gene is TRBV20-1, the J gene TRBJ2-5; 8 nucleotides align to TRBD1. Germline V gives CDR1 DFQATT, CDR2 SNEGSKA (reference sequence). V shed 3 bases and J 3 bases; nucleotides not matched to a gene: 21. CDR3 length equals 19 residues. This CDR3 reads CSASEGQGAKLGDKETQYF. DNA for the CDR3: TGCAGTGCTAGTGAGGGGCAGGGGGCGAAGTTGGGGGATAAAGAGACCCAGTACTTC.